One sample yielded the 13 T cell receptor beta chains listed below, sequenced in a study of cytomegalovirus exposure and HLA in healthy donors. Repertoires were generated with immunoSEQ multiplex PCR, while TCRdb's copy carries only in-frame clones and drops some. The data hold some 350,000 clones, with 87% observed a single time. Sequencing was performed on PBMCs. The receptor set was obtained from a woman in her twenties or thirties in good health and CMV-seropositive.

The rearrangement links TRBV7-8 to TRBJ2-3; TRBD2 aligns across 14 bases. The ends lost 4 bases at V and 4 bases at J; junction bases unmatched: 7. There are 17 residues in the CDR3. The germline CDR1 and CDR2 sequences are SGHVS and FQNEAQ. CDR3 amino acids: CASSSSGLAGVADTQYF. The DNA for the CDR3 is TGTGCCAGCAGCTCCTCGGGACTAGCGGGGGTGGCAGATACGCAGTATTTT. The full variable domain, its missing parts supplied by reference TRBV7-8 and TRBJ2-3, is GAGVSQSPRYKVAKRGQDVALRCDPISGHVSLFWYQQALGQGPEFLTYFQNEAQLDKSGLPSDRFFAERPEGSVSTLKIQRTQQEDSAVYLCASSSSGLAGVADTQYFGPGTRLTVL.

The chain combines TRBV7-6 with TRBJ1-1; possibly TRBD1 for D (5 bases). Per the germline V gene, CDR1 is SGHVS and CDR2 is FNYEAQ. The CDR3 covers 15 residues. The V end was cut by 5 bases, the J end by 0 bases, with 13 bases between. CDR3 protein: CASSGGVGMNTEAFF. In nucleotides, the CDR3 is TGTGCCAGCAGCGGGGGGGTAGGGATGAACACTGAAGCTTTCTTT.

The CDR3 loop reads CASSFSHANNSPLHF. The CDR3 DNA follows: TGTGCCAGCAGCTTTTCCCATGCGAATAATTCACCCCTCCACTTT. This rearrangement joins TRBV5-5 to TRBJ1-6; D unclear. Germline V gene sequence: CDR1 SGHKS, CDR2 YYEKEE (reference sequence). V was shortened by 2 bases and J by 5 bases, with 11 bases between the two germline ends. The CDR3 runs to 15 residues.

This clone was recorded once. The rearrangement uses TRBV29-1 and TRBJ2-3; D may be TRBD2 (5 bases). The CDR3 has 17 residues. Trimming cost V 1 base and J 3 bases, with 20 bases left between them. The germline gives CDR1 SQVTM, CDR2 ANQGSEA. CDR3 in DNA: TGCAGCGTTGAAGGGGAGCCCCCCCTCTCGGGGACAGATACGCAGTATTTT. Translating it yields CSVEGEPPLSGTDTQYF.

This chain joins TRBV5-1 and TRBJ1-1; TRBD1 aligns across 7 bases. The CDR3 is 16 residues long. Trimming cost V 4 bases and J 11 bases; bases outside gene matches: 20. Germline lookup yields CDR1 SGHRS and CDR2 YFSETQ. CDR3 region: CASSPKFGRGTIGAFF. Here the CDR3 DNA reads TGCGCCAGCAGCCCAAAATTCGGCAGGGGGACAATAGGGGCTTTCTTT.

The chain couples TRBV20-1 to TRBJ2-1; D unclear. In germline, CDR1 is DFQATT, CDR2 SNEGSKA (reference sequence). V lost 4 bases, J lost 8 bases, and 3 bases lay in between. The CDR3 sequence is 9 residues long. The CDR3 coding sequence is TGCAGTGCTATGGATGAGCAGTTCTTC. The encoded protein is CSAMDEQFF.

This sequence joins TRBV6-4 and TRBJ2-7; TRBD1 matches at 8 bases. This CDR3 is 16 amino acids long. The germline CDR1 and CDR2 sequences are MRHNA and SNTAGT. Trimming took 5 bases from V and 2 from J; bases not matched to a gene: 11. The CDR3 loop reads CASSYRTGPLPYEQYF. CDR3 bases: TGTGCCAGCAGTTACAGGACAGGGCCTCTACCCTACGAGCAGTACTTC.

The chain recombines TRBV4-3 with TRBJ2-7; perhaps TRBD1 as D (5 bases). This CDR3 has 14 amino acids. Germline lookup yields CDR1 LGHNA and CDR2 YSLEER. V was trimmed by 4 bases and J by 7 bases, leaving 17 bases between them. The chain's CDR3 is CASSLDTRSREQYF. The DNA of the CDR3 is TGCGCCAGCAGCCTGGACACCCGATCGCGGGAGCAGTACTTC.

V gene TRBV5-8 combines with J gene TRBJ2-7; D is unclear. Germline V CDR1 and CDR2: SGHTS, YDEGEE. This CDR3 is built from 11 residues. V was pared by 1 base and J by 5 bases, with 4 bases between. The DNA for the CDR3 is TGTGCCAGCAGCTTGCTAAACGAGCAGTACTTC. Amino acid sequence: CASSLLNEQYF.

V gene TRBV25-1 combines with J gene TRBJ1-1; D ambiguous. Trimming removed 4 bases from V and 2 bases from J, with 5 bases in between. The germline V gene encodes CDR1 MGHDK and CDR2 SYGVNS. The CDR3 is made up of 12 amino acids. CDR3 residues: CASSGYNTEAFF. CDR3 coding DNA: TGTGCCAGCAGTGGCTATAACACTGAAGCTTTCTTT.

This chain joins TRBV25-1 and TRBJ2-1; no reliable D call. Between the trimmed V and J ends, which lost 7 bases and 8 bases, there was a span of 9 bases. The CDR3 is 11 residues long. Germline V CDR1 and CDR2: MGHDK, SYGVNS. Written as DNA, the CDR3 is TGTGCCAGCACTGACGTCTATGAGCAGTTCTTC. Translated, it gives CASTDVYEQFF.

V and J are TRBV6-5 and TRBJ2-7; unclear D gene. V was clipped by 1 base and J by 7 bases, with 5 bases between them. In germline, CDR1 is MNHEY, CDR2 SVGAGI. CDR3 length: 11 residues. CDR3: CASSYLQEQYF. CDR3 DNA: TGTGCCAGCAGTTACTTACAGGAGCAGTACTTC.

The chain combines TRBV6-5 with TRBJ1-1; weak D call: TRBD1 (5 bases). CDR1 MNHEY and CDR2 SVGAGI come from the germline V gene. The CDR3 has 14 residues. With 7 bases removed from V and 0 bases from J, the gap between germline ends came to 12 bases. The CDR3 spells CASTSGTLNTEAFF. CDR3 nucleotide sequence: TGTGCCAGCACCTCCGGGACTTTGAACACTGAAGCTTTCTTT.